This T cell receptor (beta chain) was sequenced during a study of memory CD4+ T cells and cytomegalovirus serostatus. The ends were cut back, 4 bases at V and 4 bases at J, with 5 bases in the middle. The CDR3 loop spans 12 amino acids. From germline, CDR1 is SGHRS and CDR2 YFSETQ. Sequenced by immunoSEQ multiplex PCR; TCRdb stores in-frame clones only, minus some. The profile shows just under 95,000 clones, about four fifths of them singletons. In its sample, this clone was seen once. Single viable CD3+CD4+CD8-CD45RO+ cells were sorted as the memory CD4+ T cells. The sequence came from an adult in good health and CMV-seropositive. The source material was memory CD4+ T cells from blood. This sequence joins TRBV5-1 and TRBJ1-4, with TRBD1 as a possible D gene (5 bases). In DNA, the CDR3 is TGCGCCAGCAGCCAGGGTAATGAAAAACTGTTTTTT. Protein sequence: CASSQGNEKLFF. Based on the CDR3 plus reference TRBV5-1 and TRBJ1-4, the full variable domain is KAGVTQTPRYLIKTRGQQVTLSCSPISGHRSVSWYQQTPGQGLQFLFEYFSETQRNKGNFPGRFSGRQFSNSRSEMNVSTLELGDSALYLCASSQGNEKLFFGSGTQLSVL.